This is a list of T cell receptor beta chains from one sample in a study of liver allograft versus peripheral blood T cells. TCRdb reprocessed the reads with MiXCR, giving one entry per CDR3 protein. This sample has approximately 10,000 distinct CDR3 sequences; roughly 18% occur once, and the top ten carry roughly 1.2%. Source of these receptors: a human patient who had a liver transplant. The graft donor may have contributed some T cells. Each CDR3 is given with its conserved first and last residue. A D gene is named only where the DNA matches it firmly. Clone size is stated in some rows and not others, as once, few, many or a class when expanded.

TRBV7-9	14	.	.	TRBJ1-4	CASSFGGTNEKLFF	TGTGCCAGCAGCTTCGGAGGGACTAATGAAAAACTGTTTTTT
TRBV6-1	13	.	medium-sized	TRBJ1-4	CASKEGIVGKLFF	TGTGCCAGCAAGGAGGGGATAGTAGGAAAACTGTTTTTT
TRBV10-3	15	TRBD1	medium-sized	TRBJ1-3	CAISERQGGGNTIYF	TGTGCCATCAGTGAGAGACAGGGAGGTGGAAACACCATATATTTT
TRBV6-2/TRBV6-3	15	.	many	TRBJ1-2	CASSPGTNPLYGYTF	TGTGCCAGCAGTCCGGGGACAAATCCTCTCTATGGCTACACCTTC
TRBV13	13	.	few	TRBJ1-1	CASRNTLNTEAFF	TGTGCCAGCAGGAACACCCTGAACACTGAAGCTTTCTTT
TRBV20-1	13	.	few	TRBJ1-1	CSASWDTITEAFF	TGCAGTGCTTCATGGGACACTATCACTGAAGCTTTCTTT
TRBV18	15	.	medium-sized	TRBJ1-3	CASSPPAGDGNTIYF	TGTGCCAGCTCACCACCGGCAGGGGACGGAAACACCATATATTTT
TRBV10-3	13	TRBD1	medium-sized	TRBJ1-6	CATQGQLNSPLHF	TGTGCCACCCAGGGACAGCTTAATTCACCCCTCCACTTT
TRBV27	14	.	many	TRBJ1-1	CASSLRGGDTEAFF	TGTGCCAGCAGTTTACGGGGAGGGGACACTGAAGCTTTCTTT
TRBV19	16	TRBD1	medium-sized	TRBJ1-6	CASSSEGARGNSPLHF	TGTGCCAGTAGCTCCGAAGGCGCCAGGGGGAATTCACCCCTCCACTTT
TRBV20-1	14	.	.	TRBJ2-7	CSARGRVGIGEQYF	TGCAGTGCCCGAGGTAGGGTAGGCATTGGCGAGCAGTACTTC
TRBV13	13	.	medium-sized	TRBJ1-2	CASSFGVNYGYTF	TGTGCCAGCAGCTTTGGGGTTAACTATGGCTACACCTTC
TRBV20-1	12	.	.	TRBJ1-1	CSASPTGSKAFF	TGCAGTGCTAGTCCCACAGGATCAAAAGCTTTCTTT
TRBV6-6	13	TRBD1	medium-sized	TRBJ1-2	CASRLQGAGGYTF	TGTGCCAGCAGACTTCAGGGGGCAGGGGGCTACACCTTC
TRBV28	18	.	many	TRBJ1-6	CASSFQNLGRSYNSPLHF	TGTGCCAGCAGTTTTCAGAACCTGGGCCGCTCCTATAATTCACCCCTCCACTTT
TRBV20-1	14	.	few	TRBJ2-7	CSARGQTVSYEQYF	TGCAGTGCTAGAGGGCAGACCGTTTCCTACGAGCAGTACTTC
TRBV20-1	14	TRBD1	few	TRBJ1-2	CSARDNRGDYGYTF	TGCAGTGCTAGAGATAACAGGGGTGACTATGGCTACACCTTC
TRBV5-5	14	TRBD1	few	TRBJ1-2	CASSLRDSNYGYTF	TGTGCCAGCAGCTTAAGGGACAGTAACTATGGCTACACCTTC
TRBV6-2/TRBV6-3	13	.	medium-sized	TRBJ1-1	CASSAQGNTEAFF	TGTGCCAGCAGTGCACAGGGAAACACTGAAGCTTTCTTT
TRBV19	14	TRBD1	medium-sized	TRBJ1-1	CASSLTGVNTEAFF	TGTGCCAGTAGTCTGACAGGGGTGAACACTGAAGCTTTCTTT
TRBV12-3/TRBV12-4	12	.	few	TRBJ1-2	CASSGQSYGYTF	TGTGCCAGCAGTGGACAGTCTTATGGCTACACCTTC
TRBV20-1	15	.	.	TRBJ1-5	CSASQSSQSNQPQHF	TGCAGTGCTAGCCAAAGTTCTCAAAGCAATCAGCCCCAGCATTTT
TRBV20-1	14	.	.	TRBJ1-5	CSAREGAEYQPQHF	TGCAGTGCTAGAGAGGGGGCCGAGTATCAGCCCCAGCATTTT
TRBV6-1	15	.	medium-sized	TRBJ2-7	CASSVTEGSSYEQYF	TGTGCCAGCAGCGTTACCGAGGGGAGCTCCTACGAGCAGTACTTC
TRBV20-1	15	TRBD2	few	TRBJ2-7	CSARALAGIDYEQYF	TGCAGTGCTAGAGCCCTAGCGGGGATTGACTACGAGCAGTACTTC
TRBV18	16	TRBD2	medium-sized	TRBJ2-1	CASSPPGTSGDNEQFF	TGTGCCAGCTCACCCCCCGGGACTAGCGGAGACAATGAGCAGTTCTTC
TRBV6-5	15	TRBD1	medium-sized	TRBJ2-7	CASSPFPGGGDEQYF	TGTGCCAGCAGCCCCTTCCCAGGGGGCGGGGACGAGCAGTACTTC
TRBV6-5	12	.	many	TRBJ2-2	CASSSGHRELFF	TGTGCCAGCAGTTCCGGGCACCGGGAGCTGTTTTTT